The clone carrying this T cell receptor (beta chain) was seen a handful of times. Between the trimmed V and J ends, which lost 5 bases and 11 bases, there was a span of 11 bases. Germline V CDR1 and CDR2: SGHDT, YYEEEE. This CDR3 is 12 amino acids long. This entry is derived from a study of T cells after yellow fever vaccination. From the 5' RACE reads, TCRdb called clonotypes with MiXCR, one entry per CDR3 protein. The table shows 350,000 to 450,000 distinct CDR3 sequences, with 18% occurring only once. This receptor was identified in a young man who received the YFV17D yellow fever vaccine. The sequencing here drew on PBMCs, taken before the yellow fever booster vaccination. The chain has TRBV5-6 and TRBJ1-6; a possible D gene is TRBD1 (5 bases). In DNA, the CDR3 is TGTGCCAGCAGAGGGTGGGGGACACCCCTCCACTTT. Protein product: CASRGWGTPLHF.